Below, 21 T cell receptor beta chains from the same sample are listed, as sequenced in a study of blood T cell repertoires in COVID-19. The repertoire was sequenced with immunoSEQ multiplex PCR; TCRdb's copy has only in-frame clones and lacks some. Of about 170,000 clones listed, 88% are singletons. The specimen was peripheral blood. These receptor sequences come from a man in his sixties with acute or convalescent COVID-19.

This chain links TRBV5-4 with TRBJ2-1; D gene unclear. In germline, CDR1 is SGHNT, CDR2 YYREEE (reference sequence). The ends were cut back, 0 bases at V and 10 bases at J, with 11 bases in the middle. This CDR3 comprises 13 residues. The CDR3 is CASSLAPSLEQFF. Here the CDR3 DNA reads TGTGCCAGCAGCTTGGCTCCCTCTTTGGAGCAGTTCTTC.

The chain carries TRBV6-4 and TRBJ1-1; no reliable D call. The CDR3 runs 14 residues. The germline CDR1 and CDR2 sequences are MRHNA and SNTAGT. Deletions cut 5 bases from V and 4 bases from J, with 14 bases between. The CDR3 sequence is CASSYGFGSTEAFF. The CDR3 nucleotides are TGTGCCAGCAGTTATGGGTTTGGGAGCACTGAAGCTTTCTTT.

This chain joins TRBV29-1 and TRBJ1-2, with TRBD1 matching over 8 bases. CDR3 size: 12 residues. Germline V gene lookup returns CDR1 SQVTM and CDR2 ANQGSEA. V gave up 6 bases and J gave up 3 bases; unmatched junction bases: 3. The CDR3 loop is CSVGQGDYGYTF. DNA for the CDR3: TGCAGCGTCGGACAGGGTGACTATGGCTACACCTTC.

V is TRBV19 and J is TRBJ1-5, with 10 bases fitting TRBD1. The V segment lost 5 bases and the J segment 6 bases; nucleotides outside the gene matches: 10. Germline-derived CDR1 and CDR2 are LNHDA and SQIVND (reference sequence). The CDR3 is 16 residues long. In DNA, the CDR3 is TGTGCCAGTAGTCAACCCGACAGGGGGCGAAGTCAGCCCCAGCATTTT. Translation gives CASSQPDRGRSQPQHF. The variable domain in full, completed from reference TRBV19 and TRBJ1-5, reads DGGITQSPKYLFRKEGQNVTLSCEQNLNHDAMYWYRQDPGQGLRLIYYSQIVNDFQKGDIAEGYSVSREKKESFPLTVTSAQKNPTAFYLCASSQPDRGRSQPQHFGDGTRLSIL.

This chain links TRBV6-5 with TRBJ1-1; D not resolved. The CDR3 covers 12 residues. Germline lookup yields CDR1 MNHEY and CDR2 SVGAGI. The ends were cut back, 7 bases at V and 4 bases at J, with 10 bases in the middle. The CDR3 DNA reads as TGTGCCAGCAAAGAAGGAGTCACTGAAGCTTTCTTT. Its protein is CASKEGVTEAFF.

The chain has TRBV5-1 and TRBJ1-1; 8 bases line up with TRBD1. With V trimmed by 5 bases and J by 7 bases, 10 bases remained unmatched. The CDR3 is made up of 14 amino acids. Germline V gene lookup returns CDR1 SGHRS and CDR2 YFSETQ. CDR3 loop: CASRGAGGTGEAFF. In DNA, the CDR3 is TGCGCCAGCAGAGGGGCAGGGGGCACGGGTGAAGCTTTCTTT.

This clone has more than one count but fewer than ten. The gene calls are TRBV5-1 and TRBJ1-4; 7 bases are shared with TRBD1. Germline CDR1 reads SGHRS; CDR2 reads YFSETQ. The CDR3 extends over 16 amino acids. The V and J ends lost 0 bases and 5 bases, in that order; junction bases with no gene match: 7. The CDR3 bases are TGCGCCAGCAGCTTGGGGGCCGGGACAGAGAATGAAAAACTGTTTTTT. It codes for CASSLGAGTENEKLFF.

The chain links TRBV5-1 to TRBJ1-2, with 10 nucleotides matching TRBD1. The CDR3 is made up of 13 amino acids. Germline values: CDR1 SGHRS, CDR2 YFSETQ. Unmatched junction bases numbered 2, after V lost 3 bases and J lost 6 bases. The CDR3 DNA reads as TGCGCCAGCAGCTACGGGACAGGGGATGGCTACACCTTC. Amino acid sequence: CASSYGTGDGYTF.

This rearrangement joins TRBV19 to TRBJ1-5, with no clear D. Trimming pared 3 bases from V and 0 bases from J, leaving 9 bases between. Per germline, CDR1 LNHDA and CDR2 SQIVND (reference sequence). CDR3 length equals 15 residues. For the CDR3, the DNA is TGTGCCAGTAGTATGTCCAGATATAGCAATCAGCCCCAGCATTTT. Its translation is CASSMSRYSNQPQHF. The whole variable domain, remainder taken from reference TRBV19 and TRBJ1-5, is DGGITQSPKYLFRKEGQNVTLSCEQNLNHDAMYWYRQDPGQGLRLIYYSQIVNDFQKGDIAEGYSVSREKKESFPLTVTSAQKNPTAFYLCASSMSRYSNQPQHFGDGTRLSIL.

This clone was recorded at least ten times. This rearrangement joins TRBV4-2 to TRBJ2-7; 9 bases are shared with TRBD1. This CDR3 has 15 amino acids. The germline CDR1 and CDR2 sequences are LGHNA and YNFKEQ. The V segment lost 0 bases and the J segment 4 bases; nucleotides outside the gene matches: 4. The CDR3: CASSQDLGQGYEQYF. For the CDR3, the DNA is TGTGCCAGCAGCCAAGATCTGGGACAGGGATACGAGCAGTACTTC.

J is TRBJ2-3 and V is TRBV4-3; 9 nucleotides match TRBD2. From germline, CDR1 is LGHNA and CDR2 YSLEER. V lost 0 bases to trimming and J lost 5 bases; unmatched junction nucleotides: 15. The CDR3 has 19 amino acids. CDR3 region: CASSQDSGHRTSAGDTQYF. For the CDR3, the DNA is TGCGCCAGCAGCCAAGATTCCGGACATCGGACTAGCGCTGGAGATACGCAGTATTTT.

V gene TRBV28 combines with J gene TRBJ1-3; 9 bases match TRBD1. The V segment lost 2 bases and the J segment 1 base; nucleotides outside the gene matches: 3. Germline V gene sequence: CDR1 MDHEN, CDR2 SYDVKM. The CDR3 extends over 16 amino acids. The CDR3 sequence is CASSLTGGFSGNTIYF. Here the CDR3 DNA reads TGTGCCAGCAGTTTAACAGGGGGCTTTTCTGGAAACACCATATATTTT. Combining the CDR3 with reference TRBV28 and TRBJ1-3 gives the whole variable domain DVKVTQSSRYLVKRTGEKVFLECVQDMDHENMFWYRQDPGLGLRLIYFSYDVKMKEKGDIPEGYSVSREKKERFSLILESASTNQTSMYLCASSLTGGFSGNTIYFGEGSWLTVV.

This chain links TRBV5-1 with TRBJ2-1; 8 positions match TRBD2. The CDR3 contains 14 residues. Unmatched junction bases numbered 5, after V lost 1 base and J lost 8 bases. CDR1 is SGHRS and CDR2 is YFSETQ in the germline V gene. CDR3 sequence reads: CASSLFGREDEQFF. The CDR3 DNA sequence: TGCGCCAGCAGCTTGTTCGGGAGGGAGGATGAGCAGTTCTTC.

CDR3 amino acids: CASSPSGGSTGELFF. CDR3 nucleotide sequence: TGTGCCAGCAGCCCTTCCGGGGGGTCCACCGGGGAGCTGTTTTTT. The chain carries TRBV7-3 and TRBJ2-2, with TRBD2 matching over 7 bases. The junction had 7 bases not matched to a gene; V was cut back by 5 bases and J by 4 bases. The CDR3 is 15 amino acids. Germline CDR1 and CDR2: SGHTA and FQGTGA.

The chain couples TRBV9 to TRBJ2-7, with TRBD2 matching 10 bases. The germline CDR1 and CDR2 sequences are SGDLS and YYNGEE. V was clipped by 0 bases and J by 6 bases; unmatched bases: 9. This CDR3 spans 16 amino acids. In DNA, the CDR3 is TGTGCCAGCAGCGTAGAGGCTAGCGGGAGTCAGGGCGAGCAGTACTTC. Residues: CASSVEASGSQGEQYF.

The V gene is TRBV27, the J gene TRBJ2-1; the match to TRBD1 covers 10 bases. Germline CDR1 is MNHEY and CDR2 is SMNVEV (reference sequence). The CDR3 has 17 residues. Trimming removed 2 bases from V and 9 bases from J; junction bases left unmatched: 13. The CDR3 DNA reads TGTGCCAGCAGTTTAAGGCCAATGGGGACAGGGGTTAGTGAGCAGTTCTTC. Its translation is CASSLRPMGTGVSEQFF.

V gene TRBV10-1 combines with J gene TRBJ2-3; D is perhaps TRBD2 (6 bases). The CDR3 length is 12 residues. Germline loops: CDR1 WNHNN, CDR2 SYGVQD (reference sequence). V lost 6 bases and J 4 bases, leaving 8 bases between the germline ends. The CDR3 protein is CASSREPDTQYF. The CDR3 DNA is TGCGCCAGCAGCCGGGAGCCAGATACGCAGTATTTT.

The chain combines TRBV10-3 with TRBJ1-2; TRBD1 might be the D (6 bases). The V end lost 5 bases, the J end lost 7 bases, and 20 bases lay between the germline ends. Germline loops: CDR1 ENHRY, CDR2 SYGVKD. CDR3 size: 15 residues. The CDR3 sequence: CAISTGTTVLSGYTF. CDR3 bases: TGTGCCATCAGTACCGGGACAACTGTCCTCTCTGGCTACACCTTC.

The rearrangement uses TRBV27 and TRBJ2-1; D call uncertain. In germline, CDR1 is MNHEY, CDR2 SMNVEV (reference sequence). V was clipped by 5 bases and J by 9 bases, with 14 bases between them. CDR3 length: 13 amino acids. This CDR3 reads CASSPTPLREQFF. In DNA, the CDR3 is TGTGCCAGCAGTCCGACCCCACTACGTGAGCAGTTCTTC.

The chain couples TRBV4-1 to TRBJ2-3; TRBD1 matches 7 bases. The V and J ends lost 2 bases and 3 bases, in that order; junction bases with no gene match: 2. CDR3 length equals 14 residues. Germline V gene lookup returns CDR1 MGHRA and CDR2 YSYEKL. CDR3 nucleotide sequence: TGCGCCAGCAGCCAAAGACAGGGAACAGATACGCAGTATTTT. Translated, it gives CASSQRQGTDTQYF.

The V call is TRBV2, the J call TRBJ2-5; 10 bases fit TRBD1. After removal of 5 bases from V and 2 bases from J, the junction contained 8 bases not matched to a gene. CDR1 is SNHLY, CDR2 FYNNEI, per germline. CDR3 length equals 16 residues. The DNA of the CDR3 is TGTGCCAGCAGTTCGACAGGGGGCGAGCGGCAAGAGACCCAGTACTTC. Translating it yields CASSSTGGERQETQYF.